The T cell receptor beta chain described here comes from a study of beta chain features in type 1 diabetes. This clone was detected only a few times. CDR3 length: 14 residues. Trimming pared 3 bases from V and 3 bases from J, leaving 12 bases between. Looked up from germline, CDR1 is SGHTS and CDR2 is YDEGEE. Sequencing targeted expressed TCRB transcripts, as all isolated RNA had been reverse transcribed. Produced via immunoSEQ multiplex PCR; TCRdb's table is partial and in-frame only. In the table there are about 620,000 clones, around a sixth of which are singletons. Based on CD45RO/CCR7/CD25/CD127/CD95/CD27, CD4+ regulatory, stem cell-like memory, naive and central memory cells were sorted. Every sorted population was more than 95% pure.

The receptor was isolated from a man younger than 30 in good health. The J gene is TRBJ1-1, the V gene TRBV5-8; D possibly corresponds to TRBD1 (5 bases). Sequencing was performed on naive CD4+ T cells from blood. Here the CDR3 DNA reads TGTGCCAGCAGCTCAGGGTTCGGCGACACTGAAGCTTTCTTT. Protein product: CASSSGFGDTEAFF. Complete variable domain (other parts from reference TRBV5-8 and TRBJ1-1): EAGVTQSPTHLIKTRGQQATLRCSPISGHTSVYWYQQALGLGLQFLLWYDEGEERNRGNFPPRFSGRQFPNYSSELNVNALELEDSALYLCASSSGFGDTEAFFGQGTRLTVV.